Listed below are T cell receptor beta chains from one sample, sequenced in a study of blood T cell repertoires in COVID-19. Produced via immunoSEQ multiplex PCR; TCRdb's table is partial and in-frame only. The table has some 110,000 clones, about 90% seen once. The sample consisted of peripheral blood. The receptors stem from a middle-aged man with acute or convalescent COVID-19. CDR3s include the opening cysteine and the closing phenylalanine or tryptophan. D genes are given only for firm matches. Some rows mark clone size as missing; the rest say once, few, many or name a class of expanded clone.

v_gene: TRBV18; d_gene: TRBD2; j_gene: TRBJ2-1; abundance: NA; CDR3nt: TGTGCCAGCTCACCCCTAGTGCGGGGGGAGCAGTTCTTC; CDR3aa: CASSPLVRGEQFF
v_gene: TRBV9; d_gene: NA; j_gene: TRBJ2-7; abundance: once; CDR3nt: TGTGCCAGCAGCGTAGAGGGAGTAACCTACGAGCAGTACTTC; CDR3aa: CASSVEGVTYEQYF
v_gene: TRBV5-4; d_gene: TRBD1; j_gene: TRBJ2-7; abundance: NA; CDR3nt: TGTGCCAGCAGCCCCGGACAGGGGGTTTACGAGCAGTACTTC; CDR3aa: CASSPGQGVYEQYF
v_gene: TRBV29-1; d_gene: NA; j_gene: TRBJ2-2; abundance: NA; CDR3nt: TGCAGCGTTGAAGATACAGGGAGGGGCGGGGAGCTGTTTTTT; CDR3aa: CSVEDTGRGGELFF
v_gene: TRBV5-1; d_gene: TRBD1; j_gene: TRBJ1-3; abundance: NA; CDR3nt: TGCGCCAGCAGCTTGGCAGGGACAGCCTCTGGAAACACCATATATTTT; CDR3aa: CASSLAGTASGNTIYF
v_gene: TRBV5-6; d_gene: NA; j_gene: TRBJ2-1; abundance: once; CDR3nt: TGTGCCAGCAGTTGGCGGGATGAGCAGTTCTTC; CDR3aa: CASSWRDEQFF
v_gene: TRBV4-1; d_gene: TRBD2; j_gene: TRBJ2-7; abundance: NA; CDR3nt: TGCGCCAGCAGCCAAGCACGCGGGAGTGCCTACGAGCAGTACTTC; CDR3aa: CASSQARGSAYEQYF
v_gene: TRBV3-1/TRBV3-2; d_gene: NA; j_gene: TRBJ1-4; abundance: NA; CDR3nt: TGTGCCAGCAGCCAAGATCCTGGTTCGGCAACTAATGAAAAACTGTTTTTT; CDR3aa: CASSQDPGSATNEKLFF
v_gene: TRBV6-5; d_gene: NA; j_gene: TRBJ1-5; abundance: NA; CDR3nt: TGTGCCAGCAGGCAGGGCGACGAGCCCCAGCATTTT; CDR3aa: CASRQGDEPQHF
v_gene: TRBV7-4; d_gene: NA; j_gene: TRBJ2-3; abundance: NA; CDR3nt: TGTGCCAGGGGGTGTGTGGAGGGCACAGATACGCAGTATTTT; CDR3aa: CARGCVEGTDTQYF
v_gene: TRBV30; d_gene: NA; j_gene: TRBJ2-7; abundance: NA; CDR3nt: TGTGCCTGGAGTGTAGGGGCGGGGCCCTCCTACGAGCAGTACTTC; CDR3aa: CAWSVGAGPSYEQYF
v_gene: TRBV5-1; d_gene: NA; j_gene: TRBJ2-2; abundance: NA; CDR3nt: TGCGCCAGCAGCTTGGATTGGGGGCTCCTCGGCACCGGGGAGCTGTTTTTT; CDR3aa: CASSLDWGLLGTGELFF
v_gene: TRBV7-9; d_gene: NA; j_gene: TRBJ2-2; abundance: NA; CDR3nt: TGTGCCAGCAGATTTCAGATTGCCACCGGGGAGCTGTTTTTT; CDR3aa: CASRFQIATGELFF
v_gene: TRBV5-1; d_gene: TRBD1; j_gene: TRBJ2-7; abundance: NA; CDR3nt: TGCGCCAGCAGCCTCGGACAGGGGGCGAACGAGCAGTACTTC; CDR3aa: CASSLGQGANEQYF
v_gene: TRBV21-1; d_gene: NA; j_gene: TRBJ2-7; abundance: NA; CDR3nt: TGTGCCAGCAGCAAACCGAGACTTCCCTGGATATCTTGGGAGGACTACAACCCCTACGAGCAGTACTTC; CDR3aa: CASSKPRLPWISWEDYNPYEQYF
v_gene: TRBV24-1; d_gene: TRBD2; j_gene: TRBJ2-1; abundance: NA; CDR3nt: TGTGCCACGGGGAAGCGGGAGGCCCCTTTGAATGAGCAGTTCTTC; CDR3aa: CATGKREAPLNEQFF
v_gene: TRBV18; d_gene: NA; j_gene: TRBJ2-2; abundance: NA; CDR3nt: TGTGCCAGCTCGCCAGACAGCCGCAGAGGAGTCGGGAACACCGGGGAGCTGTTTTTT; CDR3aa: CASSPDSRRGVGNTGELFF
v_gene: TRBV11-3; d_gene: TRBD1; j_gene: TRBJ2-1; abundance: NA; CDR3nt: TGTGCCAGCAGCGGGGACAGGGGGGTCAGTGAGCAGTTCTTC; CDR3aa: CASSGDRGVSEQFF
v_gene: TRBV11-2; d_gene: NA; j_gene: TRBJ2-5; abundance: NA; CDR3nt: TGTGCCAGCAGCTTAGGGACAGGAGGGGAAGAGACCCAGTACTTC; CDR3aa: CASSLGTGGEETQYF
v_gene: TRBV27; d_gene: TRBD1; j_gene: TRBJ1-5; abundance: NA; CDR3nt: TGTGCCAGCAGTGGTCAGGGGGCCGGCAATCAGCCCCAGCATTTT; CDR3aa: CASSGQGAGNQPQHF
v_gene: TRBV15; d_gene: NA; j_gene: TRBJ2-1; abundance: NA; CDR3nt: TGTGCCACCAGCAGAGATCATCAGGGGAGTGGGCGCAACAATGAGCAGTTCTTC; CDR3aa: CATSRDHQGSGRNNEQFF
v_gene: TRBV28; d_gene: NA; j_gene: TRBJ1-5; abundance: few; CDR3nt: TGTGCCAGCAGCGTCCCGGGACAAGGTAATCAGCCCCAGCATTTT; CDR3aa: CASSVPGQGNQPQHF
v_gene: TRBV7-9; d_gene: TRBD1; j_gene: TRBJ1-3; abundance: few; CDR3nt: TGTGCCAGCAGCTGGGGACAGGGTGAAGGAAACACCATATATTTT; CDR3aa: CASSWGQGEGNTIYF
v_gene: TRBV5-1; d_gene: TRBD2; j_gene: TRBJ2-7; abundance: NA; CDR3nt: TGCGCCAGCAGCTGGGGGACTAGCGGGAGACAAGGAAAGACCTACGAGCAGTACTTC; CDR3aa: CASSWGTSGRQGKTYEQYF
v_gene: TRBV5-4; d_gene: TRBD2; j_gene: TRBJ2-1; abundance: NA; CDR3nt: TGTGCCAGCAGCATACTAAGCGGGAGGGCGATCAATGAGCAGTTCTTC; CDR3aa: CASSILSGRAINEQFF
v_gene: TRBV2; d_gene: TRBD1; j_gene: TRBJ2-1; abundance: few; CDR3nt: TGTGCCAGCAGGGCGGACAGGGCTTACAATGAGCAGTTCTTC; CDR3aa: CASRADRAYNEQFF
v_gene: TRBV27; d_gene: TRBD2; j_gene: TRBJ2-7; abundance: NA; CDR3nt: TGTGCCAGCAGTCTTAGCGGGATTTCCTACGAGCAGTACTTC; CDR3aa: CASSLSGISYEQYF